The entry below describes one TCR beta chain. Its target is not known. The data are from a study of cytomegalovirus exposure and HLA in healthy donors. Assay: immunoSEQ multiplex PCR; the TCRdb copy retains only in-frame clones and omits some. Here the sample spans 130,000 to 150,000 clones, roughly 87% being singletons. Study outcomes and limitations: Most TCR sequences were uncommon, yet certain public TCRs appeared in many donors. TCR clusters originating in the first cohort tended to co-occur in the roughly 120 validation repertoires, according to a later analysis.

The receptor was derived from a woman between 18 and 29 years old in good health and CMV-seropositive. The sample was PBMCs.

Written as DNA, the CDR3 is TGTGCCAGCAGCGTAGTTCAGGGATCCAGGGATACGCAGTATTTT. Translating gives CASSVVQGSRDTQYF. The rearrangement uses TRBV9 and TRBJ2-3; D may be TRBD1 (5 bases). The CDR3 is made up of 15 amino acids. Trimming pared 0 bases from V and 6 bases from J, leaving 14 bases between. In germline, CDR1 is SGDLS, CDR2 YYNGEE.